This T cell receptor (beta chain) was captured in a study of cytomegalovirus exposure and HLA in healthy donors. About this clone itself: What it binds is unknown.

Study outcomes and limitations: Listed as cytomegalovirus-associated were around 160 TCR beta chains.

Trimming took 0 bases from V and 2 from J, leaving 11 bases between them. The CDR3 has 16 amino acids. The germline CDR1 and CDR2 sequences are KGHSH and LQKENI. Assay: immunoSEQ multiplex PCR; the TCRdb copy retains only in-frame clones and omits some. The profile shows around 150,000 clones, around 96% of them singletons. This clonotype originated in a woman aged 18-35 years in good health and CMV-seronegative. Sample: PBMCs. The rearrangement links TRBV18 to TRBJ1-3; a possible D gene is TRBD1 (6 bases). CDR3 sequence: CASSPPTQGTGNTIYF. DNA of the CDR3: TGTGCCAGCTCACCACCGACACAGGGCACTGGAAACACCATATATTTT.